This T cell receptor (beta chain) was observed in a study of blood T cell repertoires in COVID-19. Participants were aged about 18 to 100 years from approximately 24 US areas. Participants were placed into cohorts based on the clinical history they reported. Study processing details: The assay estimated nucleated cells by amplifying reference gene primers. Measured with immunoSEQ multiplex PCR; TCRdb has only the in-frame clones, and not every one. V and J calls and clone size follow that table, whereas D and trimming were derived from the DNA. The sample lists hundreds of thousands of clones, roughly 87% occurring once. The germline V gene encodes CDR1 MNHNY and CDR2 SVGAGI (reference sequence). This CDR3 spans 13 amino acids. V shed 7 bases and J shed 8 bases, with 12 bases lying between them.

Sequenced material: PBMCs or T cells enriched from blood (not recorded which). This TCR derives from a woman under 40 with acute COVID-19. The V and J genes are TRBV6-6 and TRBJ1-6, with D maybe TRBD1 (5 bases). The CDR3 bases are TGTGCCAGCACACGGGGGTGGGATTCACCCCTCCACTTT. Its protein is CASTRGWDSPLHF.